The present T cell receptor (beta chain) was sequenced within a study of blood T cell repertoires in COVID-19. Overall study context: Acute and convalescent COVID-19 specimens originated in the United States, Italy and Spain. Nucleic acid was either cDNA or gDNA, and it came from T cells, B-cell-depleted T cells, or PBMCs.

Authors' data handling: Reference gene primer amplification gave estimated nucleated cell counts. TCRdb's table, derived via immunoSEQ multiplex PCR, lists solely in-frame clones and lacks some. The DNA was the basis for D and trimming; V, J and clone size are from that table. This sample has 250,000 to 350,000 clones, with more than 75% found just once. This CDR3 has 14 amino acids. Germline-derived CDR1 and CDR2 are MNHEY and SVGAGI. V dropped 0 bases and J dropped 3 bases, with 8 bases sitting between them. V and J are TRBV6-5 and TRBJ2-5, with D perhaps matching TRBD2 (5 bases). This sequence originates from a woman in her 30s who had recovered from COVID-19. Input material: peripheral blood. The CDR3 here is CASSYSTGKETQYF. As DNA, the CDR3 is TGTGCCAGCAGTTACTCGACGGGGAAAGAGACCCAGTACTTC.